What follows are 20 T cell receptor beta chains derived from one specimen sequenced in a study of cytomegalovirus exposure and HLA in healthy donors. The PCR employed 60 Vbeta primers together with 13 Jbeta primers. The repertoire was sequenced with immunoSEQ multiplex PCR; TCRdb's copy has only in-frame clones and lacks some. Found here are some 140,000 clones, 79% of them singletons; the top ten hold approximately 0.97%. The sequenced sample consisted of PBMCs. The receptors stem from a man younger than 35 in good health and CMV-seronegative.

The rearrangement uses TRBV10-3 and TRBJ2-3; possible D gene TRBD1, 6 bases. Trimming stripped 5 bases from V and 1 base from J, with 13 bases between. The germline CDR1 and CDR2 sequences are ENHRY and SYGVKD. The CDR3 contains 15 residues. The CDR3 sequence: CAISTTGFGTDTQYF. CDR3 nucleotide sequence: TGTGCCATCAGTACAACAGGGTTTGGCACAGATACGCAGTATTTT.

The rearrangement joins TRBV7-9 to TRBJ2-7; D uncertain. The V end was cut by 3 bases, the J end by 3 bases, with 9 bases between. Germline V gene lookup returns CDR1 SEHNR and CDR2 FQNEAQ (reference sequence). This CDR3 has 13 amino acids. Written as DNA, the CDR3 is TGTGCCAGCAGCTTGTTTCAGGACTACGAGCAGTACTTC. The encoded protein is CASSLFQDYEQYF. Filled out from reference TRBV7-9 and TRBJ2-7, the complete variable domain reads DTGVSQNPRHKITKRGQNVTFRCDPISEHNRLYWYRQTLGQGPEFLTYFQNEAQLEKSRLLSDRFSAERPKGSFSTLEIQRTEQGDSAMYLCASSLFQDYEQYFGPGTRLTVT.

This clone showed up just once. V gene TRBV7-2 combines with J gene TRBJ2-1; maybe TRBD1 (6 bases). This CDR3 has 13 amino acids. Germline values: CDR1 SGHTA, CDR2 FQGNSA. Between the trimmed V and J ends, which lost 7 bases and 8 bases, there was a span of 15 bases. CDR3 sequence: CASTLNRDHEQFF. The CDR3 DNA is TGTGCCAGCACCCTCAACAGGGACCATGAGCAGTTCTTC.

The V and J genes are TRBV7-2 and TRBJ1-1; TRBD1 matches 9 bases. The germline CDR1 and CDR2 sequences are SGHTA and FQGNSA. Trimming took 2 bases from V and 4 from J; bases not matched to a gene: 2. This CDR3 contains 14 residues. The CDR3 nucleotides are TGTGCCAGCAGCTTAATGACAGGGGGCACTGAAGCTTTCTTT. Translated, it gives CASSLMTGGTEAFF. The entire variable domain, with the rest obtained from reference TRBV7-2 and TRBJ1-1, is as follows: GAGVSQSPSNKVTEKGKDVELRCDPISGHTALYWYRQSLGQGLEFLIYFQGNSAPDKSGLPSDRFSAERTGGSVSTLTIQRTQQEDSAVYLCASSLMTGGTEAFFGQGTRLTVV.

V gene TRBV18 combines with J gene TRBJ2-5, with 7 nucleotides matching TRBD2. V was pared by 3 bases and J by 5 bases, with 12 bases of the junction left unmatched. Germline CDR1 KGHSH, CDR2 LQKENI. The CDR3 runs 16 residues. The CDR3 nucleotides are TGTGCCAGCTCACCGCGACCCCCGGCCGGGGGGGAGACCCAGTACTTC. Translating it yields CASSPRPPAGGETQYF.

J is TRBJ1-3 and V is TRBV7-8; 9 positions match TRBD1. This CDR3 is built from 16 residues. The germline CDR1 and CDR2 sequences are SGHVS and FQNEAQ. V dropped 5 bases and J dropped 5; count of bases not matched to a gene: 10. CDR3: CASSANRGRDRNTIYF. The CDR3 nucleotides are TGTGCCAGCAGCGCAAACAGGGGGCGAGATCGAAACACCATATATTTT.

CDR3 loop: CASSSESRTGRNEQYF. In DNA, the CDR3 is TGTGCCAGCAGCTCCGAATCGCGGACAGGGAGGAACGAGCAGTACTTC. V gene TRBV7-9 combines with J gene TRBJ2-7; TRBD1 matches 8 bases. The ends lost 4 bases at V and 5 bases at J; junction bases unmatched: 13. The CDR3 is made up of 16 amino acids. The germline V gene encodes CDR1 SEHNR and CDR2 FQNEAQ (reference sequence).

The V gene is TRBV7-9, the J gene TRBJ2-5, with 9 bases identical to TRBD1. With 6 bases clipped from V and 0 bases from J, the junction kept 5 bases outside the gene matches. The CDR3 extends over 15 amino acids. Germline CDR1 and CDR2: SEHNR and FQNEAQ (reference sequence). CDR3 DNA sequence: TGTGCCAGCAGTAGCGACAGGGGGTACCAAGAGACCCAGTACTTC. Its translation: CASSSDRGYQETQYF.

CDR3 sequence: CASSPHRGSFDGYTF. The CDR3 bases are TGTGCCAGTAGTCCCCACAGGGGTAGTTTCGATGGCTACACCTTC. The chain is built from TRBV19 and TRBJ1-2; 7 nucleotides align to TRBD1. With V trimmed by 5 bases and J by 6 bases, 12 bases remained unmatched. The germline V gene has CDR1 LNHDA and CDR2 SQIVND (reference sequence). The CDR3 spans 15 residues.

The chain joins TRBV28 to TRBJ1-6, with 7 nucleotides matching TRBD1. Germline CDR1 is MDHEN and CDR2 is SYDVKM. The CDR3 loop spans 18 amino acids. With 2 bases clipped from V and 9 bases from J, the junction kept 16 bases outside the gene matches. CDR3 in DNA: TGTGCCAGCAGTTTAAACGTTGGGTTAGGGGGCCGAGGTTCACCCCTCCACTTT. The encoded protein is CASSLNVGLGGRGSPLHF.

This clone was seen only a few times. The rearrangement links TRBV6-5 to TRBJ2-7, with D tentatively TRBD2 (6 bases). This CDR3 spans 15 amino acids. Germline V gene sequence: CDR1 MNHEY, CDR2 SVGAGI. V lost 0 bases, J lost 1 base, and 10 bases lay in between. CDR3 protein: CASSYSGGRSYEQYF. CDR3 nucleotides: TGTGCCAGCAGTTACTCGGGGGGACGGTCCTACGAGCAGTACTTC.

V and J are TRBV5-6 and TRBJ2-7; D may be TRBD2 (7 bases). CDR1 is SGHDT and CDR2 is YYEEEE in the germline V gene. The CDR3 sequence is 17 residues long. Trimming stripped 4 bases from V and 0 bases from J, with 20 bases between. The CDR3 reads CASSAPGGESFSYEQYF. CDR3 in DNA: TGTGCCAGCAGCGCGCCGGGGGGCGAGAGCTTCTCCTACGAGCAGTACTTC.

The chain couples TRBV4-1 to TRBJ2-7, with D unresolved. The CDR3 totals 14 residues. Germline values: CDR1 MGHRA, CDR2 YSYEKL. V lost 3 bases to trimming and J lost 2 bases, with 11 bases between them. This CDR3 is CASSHGPVPYEQYF. The CDR3 DNA sequence: TGCGCCAGCAGCCACGGTCCTGTCCCCTACGAGCAGTACTTC.

About this clone itself: Mismatch with germline at one junction end may stem from a read error. The chain uses TRBV7-7 and TRBJ2-1, with a tentative D call TRBD2 (6 bases). This CDR3 comprises 14 residues. The V gene's germline CDR1 is SSHAT and CDR2 FNYEAQ (reference sequence). This CDR3 reads CASSLDGGSNEQFF. In nucleotides, the CDR3 is TGTGCTAGCAGTTTGGATGGAGGGAGCAATGAGCAGTTCTTC.

V and J are TRBV20-1 and TRBJ1-2; possibly TRBD1 for D (5 bases). Germline V CDR1 and CDR2: DFQATT, SNEGSKA (reference sequence). This CDR3 comprises 10 residues. V lost 5 bases and J 7 bases, leaving 8 bases between the germline ends. This CDR3 reads CSAGGGGYTF. CDR3 nucleotides: TGCAGTGCTGGGGGGGGTGGCTACACCTTC.

The chain uses TRBV21-1 and TRBJ1-5; TRBD1 is the table's D call and was not checked against the DNA. TRBV21-1 is a known pseudogene. The CDR3 runs 14 residues. CDR3 bases: TGTGCCAGGTCCCGGGACAGGGGCAATCAGCCCCAGCATTTT. Translating gives CARSRDRGNQPQHF.

The CDR3 nucleotides read TGTGCCAGCAGCGAATCCCCGGGACAGGGGAGAGATACGCAGTATTTT. Translation: CASSESPGQGRDTQYF. The chain carries TRBV7-2 and TRBJ2-3, with TRBD1 matching 10 bases. This CDR3 has 16 residues. CDR1 and CDR2 from the germline V gene are SGHTA and FQGNSA. With 5 bases clipped from V and 5 bases from J, the junction kept 10 bases outside the gene matches.

The CDR3 region is CSVPGTGGEQYF. The CDR3 DNA reads TGCAGCGTTCCCGGGACAGGGGGAGAGCAGTACTTC. The chain links TRBV29-1 to TRBJ2-7; 11 bases align to TRBD1. CDR1 is SQVTM and CDR2 is ANQGSEA in the germline V gene. The CDR3 is 12 residues long. V trimming: 5 bases; J trimming: 7 bases; junction bases outside the gene matches: 4.

V gene TRBV2 combines with J gene TRBJ1-5; 11 positions agree with TRBD1. Germline V gene lookup returns CDR1 SNHLY and CDR2 FYNNEI. There are 15 residues in the CDR3. With V trimmed by 6 bases and J by 7 bases, 8 bases remained unmatched. CDR3 bases: TGTGCCAGCAGCCTTGGGACAGGGGGAAGGCAGCCCCAGCATTTT. It yields the protein CASSLGTGGRQPQHF.

The V and J genes are TRBV27 and TRBJ1-2, with D tentatively TRBD1 (5 bases). CDR3 length equals 13 residues. Trimming pared 2 bases from V and 8 bases from J, leaving 12 bases between. Germline loops: CDR1 MNHEY, CDR2 SMNVEV (reference sequence). Written as DNA, the CDR3 is TGTGCCAGCAGTTTAACAGGTCTAGGAGGCTACACCTTC. Its protein product is CASSLTGLGGYTF.